What follows are 7 T cell receptor beta chains derived from one specimen sequenced in a study of T cell repertoires in cytomegalovirus infection. Their specific antigens are unknown. TCRdb re-analysed the reads in MiXCR, keeping a single row per CDR3 protein. The profile covers 110,000 or so distinct CDR3 sequences, with roughly 30% appearing a single time and 41% taken by the ten largest. Sequenced material: CD8+ T cells from cultured PBMCs, taken from culture after CMV antigen stimulation. These receptors all stem from a human donor in good health (CMV status not recorded). Some clones in this sample may be carry-over from other donors' samples.

The V and J genes are TRBV5-1 and TRBJ2-1; 13 nucleotides agree with TRBD2. There are 17 residues in the CDR3. Unmatched junction bases numbered 8, after V lost 5 bases and J lost 3 bases. CDR1 SGHRS and CDR2 YFSETQ come from the germline V gene. The CDR3 DNA reads TGCGCCAGCAGTCTAGGACTAGCGGGGGTGAGCTACAATGAGCAGTTCTTC. Amino acids: CASSLGLAGVSYNEQFF.

This clonotype appeared many times. The chain links TRBV7-9 to TRBJ2-7; 8 nucleotides match TRBD1. Germline trimming cut 5 bases from V and 1 base from J; bases unmatched to any gene: 7. The CDR3 spans 15 residues. Germline V CDR1 and CDR2: SEHNR, FQNEAQ (reference sequence). CDR3 sequence reads: CASSRLGDRSYEQYF. CDR3 in DNA: TGTGCCAGCAGCCGTCTAGGGGACAGGTCCTACGAGCAGTACTTC.

This clonotype was recorded a few times. This chain joins TRBV24-1 and TRBJ1-1, with D tentatively TRBD1 (5 bases). V was cut by 3 bases and J by 8 bases, with 12 bases left in between. Germline V lookup: CDR1 KGHDR, CDR2 SFDVKD. The CDR3 contains 13 residues. The CDR3 spells CATSDPGHMEAFF. DNA of the CDR3: TGTGCCACCAGTGATCCGGGGCATATGGAAGCTTTCTTT.

The CDR3 sequence is CASSLRTSGGGSQETQYF. The CDR3, as DNA: TGTGCCAGCAGCTTGCGGACTAGCGGGGGAGGATCGCAAGAGACCCAGTACTTC. This chain links TRBV7-4 with TRBJ2-5; 13 bases fit TRBD2. With V trimmed by 3 bases and J by 2 bases, 9 bases remained unmatched. Germline CDR1 is SGHVT and CDR2 is SQSDAQ. The CDR3 is 18 amino acids.

The V call is TRBV27, the J call TRBJ1-2, with a weak D call TRBD1 (5 bases). Looked up from germline, CDR1 is MNHEY and CDR2 is SMNVEV (reference sequence). V gave up 4 bases and J gave up 9 bases, with 15 bases separating them. The CDR3 has 13 residues. The CDR3 reads CASSSAGQGSYTF. DNA of the CDR3: TGTGCCAGCAGTTCAGCCGGGCAGGGTAGCTACACCTTC.

This clonotype was found many times. The chain recombines TRBV7-8 with TRBJ2-7, with a weak D call TRBD1 (6 bases). Looked up from germline, CDR1 is SGHVS and CDR2 is FQNEAQ. With 8 bases removed from V and 1 base from J, the gap between germline ends came to 21 bases. This CDR3 region has 16 residues. CDR3 region: CASGPRVAGVSYEQYF. CDR3 coding DNA: TGTGCCAGCGGCCCTAGGGTGGCAGGGGTATCCTACGAGCAGTACTTC.

There are a few counts of this clonotype. V is TRBV19 and J is TRBJ2-1; unclear D gene. The germline V gene encodes CDR1 LNHDA and CDR2 SQIVND (reference sequence). The germline V and J ends were trimmed by 5 bases and 5 bases, with 10 bases remaining between them. The CDR3 extends over 13 amino acids. The CDR3 is CASSWAENNEQFF. CDR3 DNA: TGTGCCAGTAGTTGGGCGGAAAACAATGAGCAGTTCTTC.